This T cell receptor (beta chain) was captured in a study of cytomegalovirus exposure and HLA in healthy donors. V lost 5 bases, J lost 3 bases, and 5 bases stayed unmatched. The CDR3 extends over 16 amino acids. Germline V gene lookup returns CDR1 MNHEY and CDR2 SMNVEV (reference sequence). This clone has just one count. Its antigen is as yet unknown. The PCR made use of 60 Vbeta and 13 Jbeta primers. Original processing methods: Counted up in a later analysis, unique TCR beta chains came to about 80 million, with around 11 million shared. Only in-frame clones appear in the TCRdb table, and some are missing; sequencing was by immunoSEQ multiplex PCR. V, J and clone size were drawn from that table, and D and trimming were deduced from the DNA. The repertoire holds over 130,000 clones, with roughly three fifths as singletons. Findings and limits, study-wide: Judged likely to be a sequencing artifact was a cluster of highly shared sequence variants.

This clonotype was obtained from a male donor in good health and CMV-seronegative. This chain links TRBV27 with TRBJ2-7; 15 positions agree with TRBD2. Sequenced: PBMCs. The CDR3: CASSAGLAGGLYEQYF. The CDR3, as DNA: TGTGCCAGCAGTGCGGGACTAGCGGGGGGCCTCTACGAGCAGTACTTC.